Below are 10 T cell receptor beta chains sequenced from a single sample in a study of human T cells and chemical hapten exposure. Time point indicated: pre-sensitization, week 0. Treatment here: therapeutic diphenylcyclopropenone sensitization with weekly scalp DPC. A single record per CDR3 protein comes from TCRdb applying MiXCR to the RACE reads. The sample carries 90,000 or so distinct CDR3 sequences, 8.5% to 9% recorded once. Sequenced material: whole blood, taken in connection with sensitization to the hapten diphenylcyclopropenone (DPC). The receptors derive from a man aged 35-49 years with alopecia areata. Some clones in this sample may be carry-over from other donors' samples.

This clonotype turned up a few times. The chain has TRBV6-2 or TRBV6-3 and TRBJ2-1; D not resolved. V was trimmed by 6 bases and J by 4 bases, leaving 13 bases between them. This CDR3 has 14 amino acids. Per the germline V gene, CDR1 is MNHEY and CDR2 is SVGEGT. This CDR3 is CASRRAGPYNEQFF. The CDR3 DNA reads TGTGCCAGCAGAAGGGCAGGCCCGTACAATGAGCAGTTCTTC.

This clonotype was counted between two and nine times. The rearrangement uses TRBV21-1 and TRBJ2-7; the table assigns TRBD1, which was not confirmed against the DNA. TRBV21-1 corresponds to a pseudogene. The CDR3 has 16 residues. In DNA, the CDR3 is TGTGCCAGCAGATGGGACAGGGGATCCCCCTGCTACGAGCAGTACGTC. Protein: CASRWDRGSPCYEQYV.

The chain combines TRBV3-2 with TRBJ2-1; the table's D gene call, TRBD1, was not cross checked with the DNA. TRBV3-2 is termed a pseudogene. The CDR3 contains 19 residues. CDR3 in DNA: TGTGCCAGCAGCCAAGAAAGGGGGACAGGGACGACTGCCTACAATGAGCAGTTCTTC. This translates into CASSQERGTGTTAYNEQFF.

This chain connects TRBV6-2 or TRBV6-3 to TRBJ1-1; D not resolved. Per germline, CDR1 MNHEY and CDR2 SVGEGT. Trimming stripped 7 bases from V and 3 bases from J, with 9 bases between. CDR3 length equals 12 residues. The CDR3 bases are TGTGCCAGCACCGACACTTACACTGAAGCTTTCTTT. Its translation is CASTDTYTEAFF.

The chain uses TRBV5-4 and TRBJ2-7; D unresolved. V was clipped by 6 bases and J by 4 bases, with 11 bases between them. The germline CDR1 and CDR2 sequences are SGHNT and YYREEE (reference sequence). This CDR3 spans 12 amino acids. The CDR3 bases are TGTGCCAGCAAGAGCATAGGATACGAGCAGTACTTC. The encoded protein is CASKSIGYEQYF.

The rearrangement joins TRBV6-2 or TRBV6-3 to TRBJ2-7; no reliable D call. The V gene's germline CDR1 is MNHEY and CDR2 SVGEGT. The V end lost 8 bases, the J end lost 2 bases, and 13 bases lay between the germline ends. The CDR3 totals 13 residues. Here the CDR3 DNA reads TGTGCCAGCGTTAGTAGATTGCCCTACGAGCAGTACGTC. Translated: CASVSRLPYEQYV.

This clonotype has at least ten counts. The V call is TRBV6-2 or TRBV6-3, the J call TRBJ2-1; D ambiguous. From germline, CDR1 is MNHEY and CDR2 SVGEGT. Trimming shortened V by 6 bases and J by 4 bases, and 10 bases separated the two germline ends. The CDR3 spans 13 residues. This chain's CDR3 is CASRDGLYNEQFF. In DNA form, the CDR3 reads TGTGCCAGCAGAGACGGGTTATACAATGAGCAGTTCTTC.

In its sample, this clonotype was seen many times. Its ends do not fully match the called genes, so a read error is possible. The genes are TRBV6-2 or TRBV6-3 and TRBJ2-3; possibly TRBD2 for D (6 bases). Germline-derived CDR1 and CDR2 are MNHEY and SVGEGT. The CDR3 sequence is 15 residues long. DNA of the CDR3: TGTGCCAGCAGTCATCCTATGGAGGGATCAGATACGCGGTATTTT. It specifies CASSHPMEGSDTRYF.

This clonotype was seen ten or more times. The chain couples TRBV29-1 to TRBJ1-5, with 7 bases lining up with TRBD1. Looked up from germline, CDR1 is SQVTM and CDR2 is ANQGSEA. With V trimmed by 7 bases and J by 9 bases, 12 bases remained unmatched. CDR3 length equals 13 residues. The CDR3 loop is CSASGTAGGPQHF. The CDR3 DNA sequence: TGCAGCGCCTCCGGGACAGCTGGTGGGCCCCAGCATTTT.

In this sample, this clonotype turned up many times. The chain employs TRBV5-1 and TRBJ1-1; D gene ambiguous. The CDR3 covers 15 residues. V dropped 1 base and J dropped 1 base, with 11 bases sitting between them. Germline-derived CDR1 and CDR2 are SGHRS and YFSETQ. The DNA of the CDR3 is TGCGCCAGCAGCTTGTCCCAGAATAAGAACACTGAAGCTTTCTTT. It translates to CASSLSQNKNTEAFF.